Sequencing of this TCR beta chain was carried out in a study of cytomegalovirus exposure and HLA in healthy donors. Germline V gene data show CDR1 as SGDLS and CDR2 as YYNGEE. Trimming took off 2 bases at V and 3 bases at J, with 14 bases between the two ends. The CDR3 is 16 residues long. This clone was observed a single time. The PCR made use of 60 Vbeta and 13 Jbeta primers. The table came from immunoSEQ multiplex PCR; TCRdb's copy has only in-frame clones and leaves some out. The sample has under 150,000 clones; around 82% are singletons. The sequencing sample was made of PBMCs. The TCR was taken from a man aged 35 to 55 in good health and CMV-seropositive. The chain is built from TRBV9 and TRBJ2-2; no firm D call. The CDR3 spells CASSVDLERYTGELFF. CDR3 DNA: TGTGCCAGCAGCGTCGACCTAGAGAGGTACACCGGGGAGCTGTTTTTT.